Listed below are T cell receptor beta chains from one sample, sequenced in a study of STAT5B mutations in CD4+ large granular lymphocyte leukemia. Profiled with immunoSEQ multiplex PCR; TCRdb holds only in-frame clones, not every one. In the table there are more than 30,000 clones, roughly 89% of which are singletons. Sequenced input: CD4+ T cells from blood buffy coats. The receptors shown here come from a human donor in good health. Both conserved end residues are part of each CDR3. Each record gives: clone size, J gene, D gene, V gene, CDR3 DNA, CDR3 protein. The D gene is left open where the match is weak. Some rows mark clone size as missing; the rest say once, few, many or name a class of expanded clone.

. TRBJ1-2 . TRBV21-1 TGTGCCAGCAGCAACCGGGGGGAAAGTAACTATGGCTACACCTTC CASSNRGESNYGYTF
once TRBJ2-1 TRBD2 TRBV2 TGTGCCAGCAGTGAAAAGGCCGGGACTAGTGGTGAGCAGTTCTTC CASSEKAGTSGEQFF
few TRBJ1-2 . TRBV5-4 TGTGCCAGCAGTACCTCCCGGGGTGGGGGCTACACCTTC CASSTSRGGGYTF
. TRBJ2-3 . TRBV7-9 TGTGCCAGCAGCCAGGACGGAACTAGCACAGATACGCAGTATTTT CASSQDGTSTDTQYF
. TRBJ2-3 . TRBV7-9 TGTGCCAGCAGCAAACGGGACAGCACAGATACGCAGTATTTT CASSKRDSTDTQYF
. TRBJ2-1 TRBD2 TRBV7-2 TGTGCCAGCACCACCGGGACTAGCGTATACAATGAGCAGTTCTTC CASTTGTSVYNEQFF
. TRBJ2-5 TRBD2 TRBV11-2 TGTGCCAGCAGCTTAGGCGGGAGTTACTTGGAGACCCAGTACTTC CASSLGGSYLETQYF
. TRBJ1-1 TRBD1 TRBV27 TGTGCCAGCAGTCGAGGACAGGGGATAAACACTGAAGCTTTCTTT CASSRGQGINTEAFF
once TRBJ2-3 TRBD2 TRBV14 TGTGCCAGCAGCCAAGATCTAGCGGGAGGGCCCCCAGATACGCAGTATTTT CASSQDLAGGPPDTQYF
. TRBJ2-4 . TRBV4-1 TGCGCCAGCAGCCAAGATACCCCGGCCACGGGAGCCAAAAACATTCAGTACTTC CASSQDTPATGAKNIQYF
. TRBJ2-7 TRBD2 TRBV19 TGTGCCAGTAGTATACGGCTAGCGGGAGCGGGGGAGCAGTACTTC CASSIRLAGAGEQYF
. TRBJ1-1 . TRBV5-1 TGCGCCAGCAGCTTGGATGGGGCGCCGGCTGAAGCTTTCTTT CASSLDGAPAEAFF
. TRBJ1-1 . TRBV7-2 TGTGCCAGCAGCCCCCTTGAGGGGAGGAACACTGAAGCTTTCTTT CASSPLEGRNTEAFF
. TRBJ2-3 TRBD2 TRBV5-1 TGCGCCAGCAGCTCACTACGGGGGGATGGCACAGATACGCAGTATTTT CASSSLRGDGTDTQYF
. TRBJ2-2 . TRBV7-9 TGTGCCAGCGCCCCCCCCGCATATTACGGGGAGCTGTTTTTT CASAPPAYYGELFF
. TRBJ2-6 . TRBV6-1 TGTGCCAGCACCCGTACCTTTGGGGCCAACGTCCTGACTTTC CASTRTFGANVLTF
. TRBJ2-1 . TRBV7-9 TGTGCCAGCAGCTCAATTAGAGGGGGTAATGAGCAGTTCTTC CASSSIRGGNEQFF
few TRBJ2-2 . TRBV18 TGTGCCAGCTCACCATCCCCGGTCGCGAACACCGGGGAGCTGTTTTTT CASSPSPVANTGELFF
once TRBJ2-1 TRBD2 TRBV12-5 TGTGCTAGTGGTTTTGCTACTAGCGGGAATGAGCAGTTCTTC CASGFATSGNEQFF
. TRBJ2-7 . TRBV5-1 TGCGCCAGCAGCTTGGAAAGGGGAGAGCAGTACTTC CASSLERGEQYF
. TRBJ1-3 TRBD1 TRBV12-5 TGTGCTAGTGGTTCAGGGGGCGCTGGAAACACCATATATTTT CASGSGGAGNTIYF
. TRBJ2-7 . TRBV29-1 TGCAGCGTTGATAGCAGGGACTACGAGCAGTACTTC CSVDSRDYEQYF
. TRBJ2-4 TRBD2 TRBV7-6 TGTGCCAGCAATCAACCGGCTAGCGGGAACATTCAGTACTTC CASNQPASGNIQYF
. TRBJ2-5 . TRBV7-2 TGTGCCAGCAGCTTAGCGCCGGGAGCGGGTCGAGAGACCCAGTACTTC CASSLAPGAGRETQYF
. TRBJ1-5 . TRBV19 TGTGCCAGTAGTATAGATACGGAGCTCGTGCAGCCCCAGCATTTT CASSIDTELVQPQHF
. TRBJ2-1 TRBD2 TRBV2 TGTGCCAGCAGTGAACGTAGCGGGAGGGCCAGGGAGCAGTTCTTC CASSERSGRAREQFF
few TRBJ1-2 . TRBV14 TGTGCCAGCAGCCGATTACAGGGCAACTATGGCTACACCTTC CASSRLQGNYGYTF
once TRBJ1-2 . TRBV5-6 TGTGCCAGCAGCTTGGGGCAGGGTGATGGCTACACCTTC CASSLGQGDGYTF
. TRBJ2-4 . TRBV14 TGTGCCAGCAGCCAACCAGGGAAAAACATTCAGTACTTC CASSQPGKNIQYF
. TRBJ2-6 . TRBV28 TGTGCCAGCAGCTCACTAGGCCGTGGGGCCAACGTCCTGACTTTC CASSSLGRGANVLTF
. TRBJ1-1 . TRBV6-1 TGTGCCAGCAACCGGGACATCGGGAACACTGAAGCTTTCTTT CASNRDIGNTEAFF
. TRBJ2-5 TRBD2 TRBV19 TGTGCCAGTAGTATTGGCCTAGCGGGGGGTCAAGAGACCCAGTACTTC CASSIGLAGGQETQYF
. TRBJ2-7 . TRBV11-3 TGTGCCAGCAGCCCGCGGGGTTCCTCCTACGAGCAGTACTTC CASSPRGSSYEQYF
. TRBJ2-3 . TRBV2 TGTGCCAGCAGTGAACAGCGTATAGGTGAAGATACGCAGTATTTT CASSEQRIGEDTQYF
. TRBJ2-6 . TRBV15 TGTGCCACCAGCAGGGCCATTCTCTCTGGGGCCAACGTCCTGACTTTC CATSRAILSGANVLTF
. TRBJ2-5 . TRBV27 TGTGCCAGCTCCAACTTCCCCTTGACAGACAAAGAGACCCAGTACTTC CASSNFPLTDKETQYF
. TRBJ1-2 . TRBV6-5 TGTGCCAGCAGTTACTCGGCCCGCGGAGGGGATGGCTACACCTTC CASSYSARGGDGYTF
. TRBJ2-7 . TRBV5-8 TGTGCCAGCAACATACCCTACGAGCAGTACTTC CASNIPYEQYF
. TRBJ1-4 . TRBV5-1 TGCGCCAGCAGCTTGGATCGGGGGATCGAGGAAAAACTGTTTTTT CASSLDRGIEEKLFF
. TRBJ1-2 TRBD1 TRBV14 TGTGCCAGCAGCCAAGTTGGGACAGCGCGCGGCTACACCTTC CASSQVGTARGYTF
. TRBJ2-3 . TRBV5-1 TGCGCCAGCAGCTTGCGAGAGTATGCCCCAGTAACAGATACGCAGTATTTT CASSLREYAPVTDTQYF
. TRBJ2-1 . TRBV14 TGTGCCAGCAGCCAAGAAAGCGGCACCTACAATGAGCAGTTCTTC CASSQESGTYNEQFF
few TRBJ1-2 . TRBV29-1 TGCAGCGTTGAAGGGGGAGCTAACTATGGCTACACCTTC CSVEGGANYGYTF
. TRBJ2-2 TRBD2 TRBV10-3 TGTGCCATCACCGAGGGCCCACTAGCGGGAGAAACCGGGGAGCTGTTTTTT CAITEGPLAGETGELFF
. TRBJ2-7 TRBD1 TRBV7-9 TGTGCCAGCCGAAGGACAGGGGAGAGCTCCTACGAGCAGTACTTC CASRRTGESSYEQYF
. TRBJ2-7 . TRBV28 TGTGCCAGCAGTTCGGGACTCGTCTTTTACGAGCAGTACTTC CASSSGLVFYEQYF
once TRBJ2-1 . TRBV27 TGTGCCAGCAGAACAGGGACTACTAGTTGGAATGAGCAGTTCTTC CASRTGTTSWNEQFF
. TRBJ1-4 . TRBV7-6 TGTGCCAGCAGCTTAGCCCCCGGGGGTATTGGAGAAAAACTGTTTTTT CASSLAPGGIGEKLFF
. TRBJ2-7 . TRBV5-1 TGCGCCAGCAGCTCAGGGCTGGGGGAGCAGTACTTC CASSSGLGEQYF
. TRBJ1-4 TRBD1 TRBV7-8 TGTGCCAGCAGACAGGGGCAAGGTGAAAAACTGTTTTTT CASRQGQGEKLFF
. TRBJ1-2 . TRBV29-1 TGCAGCGTTTGGGAGGGGGGGAACTATGGCTACACCTTC CSVWEGGNYGYTF
. TRBJ2-5 . TRBV5-6 TGTGCCAGCAGCTTGCAGGGGCTCCGGCAGCAGTACTTC CASSLQGLRQQYF
. TRBJ1-4 TRBD1 TRBV19 TGTGCCAGTAGTAATCCGGGACAGGGAAGTGAAAAACTGTTTTTT CASSNPGQGSEKLFF
. TRBJ2-2 . TRBV4-2 TGTGCCAGCAGCAAGAGACTAGGTCGACAAGATCAAAACACCGGGGAGCTGTTTTTT CASSKRLGRQDQNTGELFF
. TRBJ2-7 . TRBV18 TGTGCCAGCTCACCATCGTCGGGAGCCTACGAGCAGTACTTC CASSPSSGAYEQYF